What follows describes a single T cell receptor beta chain. The antigen remains unidentified. This specimen belongs to a study of cytomegalovirus exposure and HLA in healthy donors. General study results and limits: Within an earlier analysis, most TCR beta V segments proved productive either about 87% or about 30% of the time. A few V segments could not be told apart, such as TRBV6-2 and TRBV6-3, and were left out.

V lost 2 bases to trimming and J lost 3 bases, with 17 bases between them. The CDR3 totals 16 residues. Germline lookup yields CDR1 SQVTM and CDR2 ANQGSEA. Researchers ran the PCR with 60 Vbeta and 13 Jbeta primers. Profiled with immunoSEQ multiplex PCR; TCRdb holds only in-frame clones, not every one. The sample lists 250,000 to 350,000 clones; 86% were seen once. The material sequenced was PBMCs. The sequence derives from a middle-aged man in good health and CMV-seropositive. The rearrangement uses TRBV29-1 and TRBJ2-1; no reliable D call. The CDR3 sequence is CSVESALGLDYNEQFF. CDR3 sequence (DNA): TGCAGCGTTGAATCCGCACTGGGCTTAGACTACAATGAGCAGTTCTTC.